These 28 T cell receptor beta chains originate from one sample sequenced in a study of tumor-infiltrating lymphocytes in oesophageal squamous cell carcinoma. Each CDR3 protein is one row after TCRdb ran MiXCR on the PCR reads. The sample lists approximately 15,000 distinct CDR3 sequences, roughly 50% occurring once. The source material was esophageal tumor tissue. These receptors all stem from a male donor with esophageal squamous cell carcinoma.

This sequence joins TRBV7-6 and TRBJ2-7; TRBD1 agrees at 11 bases. CDR3 length: 14 residues. V lost 1 base to trimming and J lost 6 bases; unmatched junction nucleotides: 2. CDR1 and CDR2 from the germline V gene are SGHVS and FNYEAQ. CDR3 coding DNA: TGTGCCAGCAGCTTAGGGACAGGGGGCGTCGAGCAGTACTTC. Residues: CASSLGTGGVEQYF.

By share, this clonotype counts as medium-sized. This chain uses TRBV12-3 or TRBV12-4 with TRBJ2-7; the D gene is possibly TRBD2 (6 bases). This CDR3 has 12 residues. The V end was cut by 2 bases, the J end by 5 bases, with 7 bases between. This chain's CDR3 is CASSLWRDEQYF. In DNA form, the CDR3 reads TGTGCCAGCAGTTTATGGAGGGACGAGCAGTACTTC.

On this clonotype: This may be a read error, as it is one base from a much larger clone. Likely a read error: the CDR3 ends without its conserved phenylalanine or tryptophan. The DNA is left out, because the CDR3 cannot be placed on it with certainty; the CDR3 is given as TCRdb lists it. The chain recombines TRBV28 with TRBJ2-1; the table's D call, TRBD2, has no DNA check behind it. In germline, CDR1 is MDHEN, CDR2 SYDVKM. From its first to its last residue, the CDR3 has 15 amino acids. CDR3 region: CASSDSYDYGYNFGS.

In this sample, this clonotype turned up many times. One junction end disagrees with the germline gene, perhaps due to a read error. The J gene is TRBJ2-3, the V gene TRBV10-1, with 14 bases aligning to TRBD2. CDR1 WNHNN and CDR2 SYGVQD come from the germline V gene (reference sequence). The CDR3 totals 16 residues. DNA for the CDR3: TGCGCAAGCAGTGGCCCGACTAGCGGGAGGGCAGATACGCAGTATTTT. The encoded protein is CASSGPTSGRADTQYF.

In its sample, this clonotype is medium-sized. This chain links TRBV7-6 with TRBJ1-5; 12 nucleotides align to TRBD1. The CDR3 spans 14 residues. After removal of 5 bases from V and 7 bases from J, the junction contained 3 bases not matched to a gene. The V gene's germline CDR1 is SGHVS and CDR2 FNYEAQ. The CDR3 nucleotides are TGTGCCAGCAGCGCCGGGACAGGGGGCCAGCCCCAGCATTTT. It is translated as CASSAGTGGQPQHF.

This clonotype was observed many times. The V gene is TRBV5-1, the J gene TRBJ2-6; D is perhaps TRBD1 (5 bases). This CDR3 has 17 residues. With 0 bases removed from V and 1 base from J, the gap between germline ends came to 11 bases. The germline V gene has CDR1 SGHRS and CDR2 YFSETQ. The CDR3 coding sequence is TGCGCCAGCAGCTTGGGAGAAGCAGGGTCTGGGGCCAACGTCCTGACTTTC. It yields the protein CASSLGEAGSGANVLTF.

The rearrangement links TRBV19 to TRBJ2-5, with 7 bases identical to TRBD2. The DNA end is a closer match to TRBJ2-1, so the J assignment may be wrong. Germline assignment: CDR1 LNHDA and CDR2 SQIVND (reference sequence). This CDR3 contains 16 residues. The CDR3 nucleotides read TGTGCCAGTAGTGGCCAACTAGCGTCCTCCTACAATGAGCAGTTCTTC. Protein: CASSGQLASSYNEQFF.

This clonotype was detected once. This sequence joins TRBV7-6 and TRBJ2-4, with TRBD2 matching over 9 bases. The end of the DNA aligns better with TRBJ2-7, so the J call may be wrong. Germline loops: CDR1 SGHVS, CDR2 FNYEAQ. This CDR3 is built from 16 residues. CDR3 protein: CASSPLPSGVVNEQYF. CDR3 sequence (DNA): TGTGCCAGCAGCCCCTTGCCTAGCGGGGTCGTGAACGAGCAGTACTTC.

By share, this clonotype counts as large (0.1 to 1%). The rearrangement links TRBV7-8 to TRBJ2-7; TRBD2 matches at 10 bases. The trim removed 5 bases at V and 6 bases at J, leaving 13 bases unmatched. The CDR3 has 16 amino acids. Germline CDR1 is SGHVS and CDR2 is FQNEAQ. This CDR3 reads CASSALGLASRSEQYF. CDR3 nucleotide sequence: TGTGCCAGCAGCGCCCTGGGACTAGCGAGTAGATCCGAGCAGTACTTC.

The chain has TRBV7-8 and TRBJ2-1; D not resolved. The J call is uncertain, as TRBJ2-7 better fits the DNA end. The CDR3 extends over 14 amino acids. Per germline, CDR1 SGHVS and CDR2 FQNEAQ. The CDR3 region has the DNA TGTGCCAGCAGCCCACGTGACAATTCCTACGAGCAGTACTTC. Protein product: CASSPRDNSYEQYF.

The chain links TRBV7-9 to TRBJ2-4; D unresolved. The closer fit of TRBJ2-5 to the DNA end suggests the J call may be wrong. The V gene's germline CDR1 is SEHNR and CDR2 FQNEAQ (reference sequence). This CDR3 region has 11 residues. CDR3 protein: CASQAQETQYF. CDR3 nucleotides: TGTGCCAGTCAGGCTCAAGAGACCCAGTACTTC.

About this clonotype itself: One end of the junction is discordant with germline, which a read error may explain. The rearrangement uses TRBV6-1 and TRBJ1-4; TRBD1 might be the D (5 bases). CDR3 length equals 16 residues. Germline loops: CDR1 MNHNS, CDR2 SASEGT. The CDR3 nucleotides are TGTGCCAGCAGAGAAGGGTTTCGGGACGGCAATGAAAAACTGTTTTTT. It specifies CASREGFRDGNEKLFF.

The chain links TRBV28 to TRBJ1-2; D is possibly TRBD1 (5 bases). Deletions cut 5 bases from V and 4 bases from J, with 14 bases between. Germline CDR1 MDHEN, CDR2 SYDVKM. CDR3 size: 14 residues. Here the CDR3 DNA reads TGTGCCAGCAGTCTATTACAGGCGTTCTATGGCTACACCTTC. It codes for CASSLLQAFYGYTF.

This clonotype was picked up one time. V gene TRBV11-3 combines with J gene TRBJ2-3, with D tentatively TRBD2 (7 bases). The CDR3 spans 15 residues. V lost 2 bases to trimming and J lost 14 bases, with 23 bases between them. Germline values: CDR1 SGHNT, CDR2 YENEEA. CDR3 sequence: CASSLNQANTGGLYF. The CDR3 DNA reads TGTGCCAGCAGCTTAAACCAGGCGAACACCGGGGGGCTGTATTTT.

As concerns this clonotype: The CDR3 ends on some other residue instead of the conserved phenylalanine or tryptophan, so this is likely a read error. The limits of the CDR3 on the DNA are not certain, so only TCRdb's listed CDR3 is given. The V call is TRBV7-9, the J call TRBJ2-3; the D call TRBD1 from the table was never checked on the DNA. Germline-derived CDR1 and CDR2 are SEHNR and FQNEAQ (reference sequence). The CDR3 is 18 amino acids long, termini counted. The CDR3 loop is CASSLDSSQRDRGTSSTL.

Points on this clonotype: This CDR3 is missing its conserved last phenylalanine or tryptophan, likely due to a read error. It is unclear where the CDR3 begins or ends on the DNA, so no DNA is shown, and the CDR3 is as TCRdb lists it. The J gene is TRBJ2-5, the V gene TRBV2; TRBD1, the table's D call, was not compared with the DNA. The CDR3 has 17 amino acids, counting both end residues. The germline CDR1 and CDR2 sequences are SNHLY and FYNNEI. This chain's CDR3 is CASSEESTGNHGYTFGS.

J is TRBJ1-5 and V is TRBV7-2; D remains ambiguous. This CDR3 region has 17 residues. V gave up 1 base and J gave up 0 bases, with 13 bases separating them. Germline assignment: CDR1 SGHTA and CDR2 FQGNSA. CDR3 nucleotide sequence: TGTGCCAGCAGCTTAGTTGCCAGAACTTATAGCAATCAGCCCCAGCATTTT. It specifies CASSLVARTYSNQPQHF.

The chain links TRBV4-1 to TRBJ2-7; D remains ambiguous. Trimming removed 4 bases at V and 3 bases at J, with 22 bases between. Germline V gene data show CDR1 as MGHRA and CDR2 as YSYEKL. CDR3 length: 17 amino acids. The CDR3 loop reads CASSPSVPLSLIYEQYF. The CDR3 DNA is TGCGCCAGCAGCCCCAGTGTTCCACTATCCCTTATCTACGAGCAGTACTTC.

A few counts support this clonotype. The J gene is TRBJ2-3, the V gene TRBV5-1; 8 positions agree with TRBD2. The germline V gene encodes CDR1 SGHRS and CDR2 YFSETQ. V lost 0 bases and J lost 4; bases outside the gene matches: 10. The CDR3 spans 17 residues. The DNA of the CDR3 is TGCGCCAGCAGCTTGGGTGGTAGCGGGAAGTTCCCAGATACGCAGTATTTT. This codes for CASSLGGSGKFPDTQYF.

A remark on this clonotype: The final CDR3 position lacks the conserved phenylalanine or tryptophan, pointing to a likely read error. It is unclear where the CDR3 begins or ends on the DNA, so no DNA is shown, and the CDR3 is as TCRdb lists it. J is TRBJ2-6 and V is TRBV10-3. Germline lookup yields CDR1 ENHRY and CDR2 SYGVKD. The CDR3 is 16 amino acids long, termini counted. CDR3 region: CAISESHSSYEQYFGN.

V gene TRBV24-1 combines with J gene TRBJ2-7; D call uncertain. The end of the DNA aligns better with TRBJ2-1, so the J call may be wrong. CDR1 is KGHDR and CDR2 is SFDVKD in the germline V gene. The CDR3 is 13 amino acids. The CDR3 DNA reads TGTGCCACCAGTCAACCCTTAAACAATGAGCAGTTCTTC. Translating gives CATSQPLNNEQFF.

In regard to this clonotype: Its ends do not fully match the called genes, so a read error is possible. This chain uses TRBV7-6 with TRBJ2-1; D ambiguous. Germline CDR1 reads SGHVS; CDR2 reads FNYEAQ. The CDR3 consists of 13 residues. The CDR3 DNA reads as TGTGCTAGCAGCACAGACTTTTACAATGAGCAGTTCTTC. Its translation: CASSTDFYNEQFF.

CDR3 amino acids: CASSDARTSTDTQYF. The CDR3 region has the DNA TGTGCCAGCAGTGACGCCCGGACTAGCACAGATACGCAGTATTTT. The chain is built from TRBV6-1 and TRBJ2-3; perhaps TRBD2 as D (5 bases). The V end lost 3 bases, the J end lost 0 bases, and 10 bases lay between the germline ends. Germline loops: CDR1 MNHNS, CDR2 SASEGT. This CDR3 contains 15 residues.

J is TRBJ2-4 and V is TRBV7-8, with 12 bases aligning to TRBD2. In germline, CDR1 is SGHVS, CDR2 FQNEAQ. The V and J ends lost 5 bases and 7 bases, in that order; junction bases with no gene match: 12. The CDR3 consists of 17 residues. The CDR3 loop reads CASSNPGLAGFDNIQYF. The CDR3 DNA reads TGTGCCAGCAGCAATCCGGGACTAGCGGGTTTCGATAACATTCAGTACTTC.

The V gene is TRBV11-2, the J gene TRBJ2-1; 10 bases match TRBD2. With 5 bases clipped from V and 2 bases from J, the junction kept 3 bases outside the gene matches. The CDR3 has 15 residues. Germline V lookup: CDR1 SGHAT, CDR2 FQNNGV. In DNA form, the CDR3 reads TGTGCCAGCAGCAAAGGACTAGCGGCCTACAATGAGCAGTTCTTC. Translated, it gives CASSKGLAAYNEQFF.

The chain employs TRBV6-6 and TRBJ2-1; possibly TRBD2 for D (7 bases). This CDR3 is built from 14 residues. Germline V gene data show CDR1 as MNHNY and CDR2 as SVGAGI (reference sequence). Trimming took 0 bases from V and 9 from J, leaving 12 bases between them. The CDR3 nucleotides read TGTGCCAGCAGTTACTCACAGGGACTATTTGAGCAGTTCTTC. This sequence encodes CASSYSQGLFEQFF.

The V gene is TRBV10-1, the J gene TRBJ2-5; 12 positions agree with TRBD2. The better agreement between TRBJ2-1 and the DNA end casts doubt on the J call. The CDR3 sequence is 15 residues long. The germline gives CDR1 WNHNN, CDR2 SYGVQD (reference sequence). The CDR3 region has the DNA TGCGCCAGCAGTGAGACTAGCGGGAGGTACAATGAGCAGTTCTTC. It specifies CASSETSGRYNEQFF.

V and J are TRBV7-2 and TRBJ2-7; 7 positions match TRBD1. The ends lost 5 bases at V and 3 bases at J; junction bases unmatched: 7. The CDR3 loop spans 14 amino acids. CDR1 is SGHTA, CDR2 FQGNSA, per germline. CDR3 in amino acids: CASSPRTGLYEQYF. CDR3 bases: TGTGCCAGCAGCCCCCGGACAGGACTCTACGAGCAGTACTTC.